These 16 T cell receptor beta chains came from one sample sequenced in a study of T cells after yellow fever vaccination. MiXCR, applied by TCRdb to the 5' RACE reads, yields one record per CDR3 protein. The sample carries about 550,000 distinct CDR3 sequences, 15% to 20% recorded once. The material was PBMCs, obtained 15 days after the yellow fever booster vaccination. The receptors originated from a man aged 25-45 years who received the YFV17D yellow fever vaccine.

This clonotype was counted between two and nine times. The chain has TRBV7-2 and TRBJ2-7; D unclear. Germline lookup yields CDR1 SGHTA and CDR2 FQGNSA. The CDR3 is 14 residues long. V was cut by 3 bases and J by 2 bases, with 11 bases left in between. CDR3 in amino acids: CASSLKVLAYEQYF. The CDR3 DNA reads TGTGCCAGCAGCTTGAAGGTCTTGGCCTACGAGCAGTACTTC.

This rearrangement joins TRBV4-2 to TRBJ2-2; D unclear. The CDR3 sequence is 13 residues long. CDR1 is LGHNA, CDR2 YNFKEQ, per germline. V was cut by 5 bases and J by 6 bases, with 10 bases left in between. The CDR3 DNA reads as TGTGCCAGCAGCGGAGACGTGGCCGGGGAGCTGTTTTTT. Protein: CASSGDVAGELFF.

This clonotype was picked up a small number of times. This chain links TRBV20-1 with TRBJ2-7; D ambiguous. The germline gives CDR1 DFQATT, CDR2 SNEGSKA (reference sequence). Trimming cost V 6 bases and J 2 bases, with 17 bases left between them. The CDR3 contains 14 residues. The chain's CDR3 is CSATWSPSTYEQYF. CDR3 DNA: TGCAGTGCCACTTGGAGCCCCTCAACCTACGAGCAGTACTTC.

This clonotype occurred many times. The chain employs TRBV12-3 or TRBV12-4 and TRBJ2-6; D not resolved. The germline V and J ends were trimmed by 5 bases and 2 bases, with 10 bases remaining between them. The CDR3 has 15 residues. The CDR3 reads CASSLRAAGANVLTF. For the CDR3, the DNA is TGTGCCAGCAGTCTAAGAGCAGCTGGGGCCAACGTCCTGACTTTC.

This clonotype was seen many times. The chain couples TRBV14 to TRBJ1-1; 10 nucleotides match TRBD1. Germline V CDR1 and CDR2: SGHDN, FVKESK. V lost 3 bases, J lost 4 bases, and 5 bases stayed unmatched. The CDR3 has 15 amino acids. This chain's CDR3 is CASSQMRTGGTEAFF. DNA of the CDR3: TGTGCCAGCAGCCAGATGAGGACAGGGGGCACTGAAGCTTTCTTT.

The rearrangement uses TRBV28 and TRBJ2-1; D gene uncertain. CDR1 MDHEN and CDR2 SYDVKM come from the germline V gene. The CDR3 is 16 residues long. The V end lost 3 bases, the J end lost 0 bases, and 12 bases lay between the germline ends. In DNA, the CDR3 is TGTGCCAGCAGTTTCCGGCGGTTGAGCTCCTACAATGAGCAGTTCTTC. As protein: CASSFRRLSSYNEQFF.

V and J are TRBV24-1 and TRBJ2-1; 8 bases fit TRBD1. Trimming at V came to 4 bases and at J to 7 bases, leaving 8 bases not matched to a gene. CDR1 is KGHDR, CDR2 SFDVKD, per germline. This CDR3 contains 15 residues. CDR3 DNA: TGTGCCACCAGTGAACAGGGGGTGGGTCCGAATGAGCAGTTCTTC. Translation: CATSEQGVGPNEQFF.

This clonotype has a count of ten or more. CDR3 coding DNA: TGCGCCAGCAGCTTGGTCGCAGGGACCAATCAGCCCCAGCATTTT. This translates into CASSLVAGTNQPQHF. V gene TRBV5-1 combines with J gene TRBJ1-5; tentative D call: TRBD1 (5 bases). The CDR3 covers 15 residues. V lost 0 bases and J 3 bases, leaving 10 bases between the germline ends. Per germline, CDR1 SGHRS and CDR2 YFSETQ.

The V and J genes are TRBV29-1 and TRBJ2-7; D uncertain. This CDR3 region has 14 residues. CDR1 SQVTM and CDR2 ANQGSEA come from the germline V gene. V gave up 0 bases and J gave up 2 bases, with 11 bases separating them. The CDR3 is CSVEDQLEAYEQYF. In nucleotides, the CDR3 is TGCAGCGTTGAAGATCAGCTAGAAGCCTACGAGCAGTACTTC.

This chain uses TRBV18 with TRBJ2-5, with TRBD1 identical over 9 bases. Germline V lookup: CDR1 KGHSH, CDR2 LQKENI. CDR3 size: 14 residues. V dropped 5 bases and J dropped 5; count of bases not matched to a gene: 6. The CDR3 spells CASSFRGQGETQYF. Here the CDR3 DNA reads TGTGCCAGCTCATTCCGGGGACAGGGTGAGACCCAGTACTTC.

This rearrangement joins TRBV19 to TRBJ2-2; a weak D match, TRBD2 (5 bases). The CDR3 spans 14 residues. Looked up from germline, CDR1 is LNHDA and CDR2 is SQIVND (reference sequence). V was pared by 6 bases and J by 7 bases, with 15 bases between. The CDR3 nucleotides are TGTGCCAGTAGCCGACACGACCGGGGCGGGGAGCTGTTTTTT. Translating gives CASSRHDRGGELFF. Combining the CDR3 with reference TRBV19 and TRBJ2-2 gives the whole variable domain DGGITQSPKYLFRKEGQNVTLSCEQNLNHDAMYWYRQDPGQGLRLIYYSQIVNDFQKGDIAEGYSVSREKKESFPLTVTSAQKNPTAFYLCASSRHDRGGELFFGEGSRLTVL.

The chain recombines TRBV29-1 with TRBJ2-3; TRBD2 matches at 7 bases. V lost 7 bases, J lost 9 bases, and 10 bases stayed unmatched. Germline CDR1 and CDR2: SQVTM and ANQGSEA. This CDR3 comprises 12 residues. The CDR3 protein is CSAPGREDTQYF. CDR3 sequence (DNA): TGCAGCGCCCCCGGACGGGAGGACACGCAGTATTTT.

This clonotype was seen at least ten times. J is TRBJ2-1 and V is TRBV7-2; 8 bases map to TRBD2. CDR3 length: 14 residues. Trimming took 1 base from V and 7 from J; bases not matched to a gene: 3. Germline V gene lookup returns CDR1 SGHTA and CDR2 FQGNSA. Here the CDR3 DNA reads TGTGCCAGCAGCTTAGGGCGGGAGGTAAATGAGCAGTTCTTC. This codes for CASSLGREVNEQFF.

V usage is TRBV12-5 and J usage is TRBJ2-7; 7 bases are shared with TRBD2. V shed 0 bases and J 1 base; nucleotides not matched to a gene: 9. The CDR3 totals 17 residues. CDR1 is LGHNT, CDR2 FRNRAP, per germline. The CDR3 loop is CASGLVPLAVRSYEQYF. The CDR3 DNA follows: TGTGCTAGTGGTTTGGTACCCCTAGCGGTTAGGTCCTACGAGCAGTACTTC.

This clonotype was picked up a small number of times. The chain links TRBV29-1 to TRBJ2-2, with 8 bases that match TRBD1. Trimming took 7 bases from V and 5 from J; bases not matched to a gene: 9. Germline assignment: CDR1 SQVTM and CDR2 ANQGSEA. The CDR3 has 14 amino acids. DNA for the CDR3: TGCAGCGCCAGGGGGCGGCGTGGAACCGGGGAGCTGTTTTTT. Amino acids: CSARGRRGTGELFF.

This clonotype occurred a few times. J is TRBJ1-2 and V is TRBV6-2 or TRBV6-3; D is unclear. The CDR3 runs to 11 residues. Germline V gene sequence: CDR1 MNHEY, CDR2 SVGEGT. Trimming removed 4 bases at V and 8 bases at J, with 8 bases between. Written as DNA, the CDR3 is TGTGCCAGCAGTTCCGGTCTAGGCTACACCTTC. It encodes CASSSGLGYTF.